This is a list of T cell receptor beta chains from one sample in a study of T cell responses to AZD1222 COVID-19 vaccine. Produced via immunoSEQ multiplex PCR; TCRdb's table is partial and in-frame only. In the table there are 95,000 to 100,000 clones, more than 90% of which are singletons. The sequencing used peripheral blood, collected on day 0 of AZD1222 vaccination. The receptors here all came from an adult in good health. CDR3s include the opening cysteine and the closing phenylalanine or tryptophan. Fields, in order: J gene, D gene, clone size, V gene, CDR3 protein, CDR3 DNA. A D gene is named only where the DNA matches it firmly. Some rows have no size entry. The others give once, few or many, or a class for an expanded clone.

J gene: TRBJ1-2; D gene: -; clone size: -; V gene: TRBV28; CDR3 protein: CASSLTRGAGTVGYTF; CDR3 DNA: TGTGCCAGCAGTTTAACCCGGGGGGCGGGCACAGTTGGCTACACCTTC
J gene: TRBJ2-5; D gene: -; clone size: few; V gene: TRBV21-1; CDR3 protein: CASSKARPGGGARETQYF; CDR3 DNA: TGTGCCAGCAGCAAAGCGCGGCCCGGGGGCGGGGCACGGGAGACCCAGTACTTC
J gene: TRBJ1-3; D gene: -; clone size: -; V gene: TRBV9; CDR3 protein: CASSVAGNSGNTIYF; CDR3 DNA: TGTGCCAGCAGCGTAGCAGGGAACTCTGGAAACACCATATATTTT
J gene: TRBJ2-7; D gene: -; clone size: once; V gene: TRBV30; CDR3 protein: CAWTGDSYEQYF; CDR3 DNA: TGTGCCTGGACAGGAGACTCCTACGAGCAGTACTTC
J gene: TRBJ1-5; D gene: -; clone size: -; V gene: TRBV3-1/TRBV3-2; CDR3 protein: CASSQGPNQPQHF; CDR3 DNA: TGTGCCAGCAGCCAAGGACCCAATCAGCCCCAGCATTTT
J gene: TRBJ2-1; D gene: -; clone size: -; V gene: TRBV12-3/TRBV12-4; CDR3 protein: CASSRTSNEQFF; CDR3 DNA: TGTGCCAGCAGCCGCACTAGCAATGAGCAGTTCTTC
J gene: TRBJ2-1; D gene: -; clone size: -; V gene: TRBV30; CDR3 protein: CAWSLRTQPEYNEQFF; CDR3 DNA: TGTGCCTGGAGTCTCCGGACTCAACCGGAGTACAATGAGCAGTTCTTC
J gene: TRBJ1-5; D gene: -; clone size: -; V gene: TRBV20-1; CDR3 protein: CSASRASTGQPQHF; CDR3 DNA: TGCAGTGCTAGTCGGGCCAGCACGGGGCAGCCCCAGCATTTT
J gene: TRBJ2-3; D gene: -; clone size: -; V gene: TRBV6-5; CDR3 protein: CASSEGGLSTDTQYF; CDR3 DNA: TGTGCCAGCAGCGAGGGCGGACTTAGCACAGATACGCAGTATTTT
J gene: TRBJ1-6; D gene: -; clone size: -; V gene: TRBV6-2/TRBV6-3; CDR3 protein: CASSSAGRPGSLHF; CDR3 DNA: TGTGCCAGCAGTAGCGCGGGCCGACCAGGATCCCTCCACTTT
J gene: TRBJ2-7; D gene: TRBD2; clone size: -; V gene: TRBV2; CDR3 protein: CASSPREGLYEQYF; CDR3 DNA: TGTGCCAGCAGCCCCCGGGAGGGCCTATACGAGCAGTACTTC
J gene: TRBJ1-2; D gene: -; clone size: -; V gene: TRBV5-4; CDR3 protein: CASSWFGGRVDGYTF; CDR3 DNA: TGTGCCAGCAGCTGGTTTGGGGGCAGGGTCGATGGCTACACCTTC
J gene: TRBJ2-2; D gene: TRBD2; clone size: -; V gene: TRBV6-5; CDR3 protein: CASERESNTGELFF; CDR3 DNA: TGTGCCAGTGAGCGGGAGTCGAACACCGGGGAGCTGTTTTTT
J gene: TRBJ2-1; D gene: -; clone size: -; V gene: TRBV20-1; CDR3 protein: CSASPWTRRYEQFF; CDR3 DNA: TGCAGTGCTAGTCCTTGGACTCGAAGGTATGAGCAGTTCTTC
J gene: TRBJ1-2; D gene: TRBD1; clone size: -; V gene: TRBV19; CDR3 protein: CASSMEGASGYTF; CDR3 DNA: TGTGCCAGTAGTATGGAGGGGGCCAGTGGCTACACCTTC
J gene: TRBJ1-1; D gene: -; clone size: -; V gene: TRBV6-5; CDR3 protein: CASSRKTGLNTEAFF; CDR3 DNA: TGTGCCAGCAGCCGTAAAACAGGGCTGAACACTGAAGCTTTCTTT
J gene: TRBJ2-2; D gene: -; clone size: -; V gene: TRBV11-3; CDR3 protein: CASSAPQNTGELFF; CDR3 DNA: TGTGCCAGCAGCGCACCTCAGAACACCGGGGAGCTGTTTTTT
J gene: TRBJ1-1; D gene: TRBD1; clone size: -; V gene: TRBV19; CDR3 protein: CASSPNRDRTEAFF; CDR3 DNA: TGTGCCAGTAGCCCAAACCGGGACAGGACTGAAGCTTTCTTT
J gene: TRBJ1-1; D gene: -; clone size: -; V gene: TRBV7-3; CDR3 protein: CASSLGAAGMGAEAFF; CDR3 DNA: TGTGCCAGCAGCCTAGGAGCTGCCGGGATGGGCGCTGAAGCTTTCTTT
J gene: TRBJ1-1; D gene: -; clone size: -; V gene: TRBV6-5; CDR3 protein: CASNRGNTEAFF; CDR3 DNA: TGTGCCAGCAATAGGGGGAACACTGAAGCTTTCTTT
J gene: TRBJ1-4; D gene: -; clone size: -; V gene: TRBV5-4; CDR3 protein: CASSLDGGAYEKLFF; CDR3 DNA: TGTGCCAGCAGCTTGGATGGGGGCGCATATGAAAAACTGTTTTTT
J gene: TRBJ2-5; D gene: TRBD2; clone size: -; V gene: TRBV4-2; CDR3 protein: CASSQASGGEETQYF; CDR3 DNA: TGTGCCAGCAGCCAAGCTAGCGGGGGTGAAGAGACCCAGTACTTC